Below are 24 T cell receptor beta chains sequenced from a single sample in a study of cytomegalovirus exposure and HLA in healthy donors. The primer mix had 60 Vbeta and 13 Jbeta primers. The protocol was immunoSEQ multiplex PCR, while the TCRdb copy is restricted to in-frame clones and leaves out a portion. The sample lists more than 150,000 clones, 80% to 90% occurring once. Material: PBMCs. The source of these receptors is a man in his late teens or twenties in good health and CMV-seropositive.

The chain uses TRBV7-2 and TRBJ2-5; the D gene is possibly TRBD2 (5 bases). Germline values: CDR1 SGHTA, CDR2 FQGNSA. The CDR3 sequence is 15 residues long. Trimming took off 1 base at V and 7 bases at J, with 16 bases between the two ends. The CDR3 coding sequence is TGTGCCAGCAGCTTAGGGTCGGCCTTGGGAGTGACCCAGTACTTC. It encodes CASSLGSALGVTQYF.

The chain has TRBV25-1 and TRBJ2-7, with 7 bases fitting TRBD1. CDR1 is MGHDK, CDR2 SYGVNS, per germline. The V gene end was trimmed by 5 bases and the J gene end by 4 bases; junction bases not matched to a gene: 11. CDR3 length equals 15 residues. CDR3 sequence (DNA): TGTGCCAGCAGTAAACCTAGGGGGCGTAGGTACGAGCAGTACTTC. Encoded protein: CASSKPRGRRYEQYF.

V is TRBV18 and J is TRBJ2-7, with TRBD1 identical over 9 bases. The CDR3 consists of 16 residues. After removal of 5 bases from V and 3 bases from J, the junction contained 11 bases not matched to a gene. Germline assignment: CDR1 KGHSH and CDR2 LQKENI. DNA of the CDR3: TGTGCCAGCTCATCTACTGGGACAGGGATATTCTACGAGCAGTACTTC. It encodes CASSSTGTGIFYEQYF. Full variable domain (rest looked up from reference TRBV18 and TRBJ2-7): NAGVMQNPRHLVRRRGQEARLRCSPMKGHSHVYWYRQLPEEGLKFMVYLQKENIIDESGMPKERFSAEFPKEGPSILRIQQVVRGDSAAYFCASSSTGTGIFYEQYFGPGTRLTVT.

This chain connects TRBV7-8 to TRBJ2-2; possible D gene TRBD2, 6 bases. Per the germline V gene, CDR1 is SGHVS and CDR2 is FQNEAQ. The CDR3 sequence is 16 residues long. The V end lost 2 bases, the J end lost 2 bases, and 12 bases lay between the germline ends. As DNA, the CDR3 is TGTGCCAGCAGCTTACAGCGGGTAACAAACACCGGGGAGCTGTTTTTT. Translation: CASSLQRVTNTGELFF.

The chain is built from TRBV6-5 and TRBJ1-2; TRBD1 might be the D (5 bases). The CDR3 is 15 residues long. V was pared by 2 bases and J by 3 bases, with 13 bases between. Germline CDR1 is MNHEY and CDR2 is SVGAGI. CDR3 sequence: CASSYVEGWDYGYTF. For the CDR3, the DNA is TGTGCCAGCAGTTACGTGGAGGGGTGGGACTATGGCTACACCTTC.

The chain is built from TRBV5-6 and TRBJ2-5; 10 bases are shared with TRBD2. This CDR3 is 14 amino acids long. Trimming at V came to 2 bases and at J to 5 bases, leaving 3 bases not matched to a gene. The germline V gene encodes CDR1 SGHDT and CDR2 YYEEEE. The CDR3 DNA reads TGTGCCAGCAGCTTAGCGGGGGGGCGGGAGACCCAGTACTTC. This translates into CASSLAGGRETQYF.

V usage is TRBV5-1 and J usage is TRBJ2-1; D is perhaps TRBD2 (5 bases). Trimming cost V 4 bases and J 7 bases, with 21 bases left between them. CDR1 is SGHRS and CDR2 is YFSETQ in the germline V gene. The CDR3 contains 16 residues. This CDR3 reads CASSRPGERVRNEQFF. The CDR3 nucleotides read TGCGCCAGCAGCCGGCCCGGGGAGAGGGTGAGGAATGAGCAGTTCTTC. The full variable domain, with the rest looked up from reference TRBV5-1 and TRBJ2-1, is KAGVTQTPRYLIKTRGQQVTLSCSPISGHRSVSWYQQTPGQGLQFLFEYFSETQRNKGNFPGRFSGRQFSNSRSEMNVSTLELGDSALYLCASSRPGERVRNEQFFGPGTRLTVL.

This clone occurred once. The chain uses TRBV6-5 and TRBJ2-2; D uncertain. Germline V gene data show CDR1 as MNHEY and CDR2 as SVGAGI. With 2 bases removed from V and 0 bases from J, the gap between germline ends came to 10 bases. The CDR3 covers 16 residues. The CDR3 is CASSYEPQTNTGELFF. CDR3 DNA: TGTGCCAGCAGTTACGAGCCCCAAACGAACACCGGGGAGCTGTTTTTT.

The genes are TRBV25-1 and TRBJ2-1, with 7 bases matching TRBD1. The CDR3 covers 16 residues. Germline V gene data show CDR1 as MGHDK and CDR2 as SYGVNS. The junction had 6 bases not matched to a gene; V was cut back by 4 bases and J by 0 bases. CDR3 in DNA: TGTGCCAGCAGTGCGTCACAGGGGAGCTCCTACAATGAGCAGTTCTTC. It is translated as CASSASQGSSYNEQFF.

This CDR3 reads CASSGQGASYEQYF. The CDR3 coding sequence is TGCGCCAGCAGCGGACAGGGGGCTTCCTACGAGCAGTACTTC. V usage is TRBV5-1 and J usage is TRBJ2-7; 11 positions agree with TRBD1. The CDR3 extends over 14 amino acids. CDR1 SGHRS and CDR2 YFSETQ come from the germline V gene. V lost 4 bases and J lost 1; bases outside the gene matches: 1. The variable domain in full, with the rest retrieved from reference TRBV5-1 and TRBJ2-7, is KAGVTQTPRYLIKTRGQQVTLSCSPISGHRSVSWYQQTPGQGLQFLFEYFSETQRNKGNFPGRFSGRQFSNSRSEMNVSTLELGDSALYLCASSGQGASYEQYFGPGTRLTVT.

This chain connects TRBV6-4 to TRBJ2-6; 11 positions agree with TRBD1. V shed 7 bases, J shed 13 bases, and the junction held 12 bases outside the gene matches. CDR1 is MRHNA, CDR2 SNTAGT, per germline. This CDR3 has 15 amino acids. The CDR3 coding sequence is TGTGCCAGCACTCCGACCACCGGGACAGGGGGTGTCCTGACTTTC. This codes for CASTPTTGTGGVLTF.

This clone is a singleton in its sample. The chain links TRBV10-2 to TRBJ2-3; D perhaps matches TRBD2 (5 bases). Germline V gene data show CDR1 as WSHSY and CDR2 as SAAADI. Trimming cost V 6 bases and J 0 bases, with 7 bases left between them. The CDR3 runs 13 residues. This CDR3 reads CASRPGSTDTQYF. CDR3 DNA sequence: TGCGCCAGCAGGCCGGGGAGCACAGATACGCAGTATTTT.

The chain has TRBV2 and TRBJ1-3; D possibly corresponds to TRBD1 (5 bases). This CDR3 has 14 amino acids. Germline assignment: CDR1 SNHLY and CDR2 FYNNEI. The V gene lost 3 bases and the J gene lost 4 bases, with 10 bases spanning the gap. For the CDR3, the DNA is TGTGCCAGCAGTGAGGCAGGGCCCGGAAACACCATATATTTT. Protein sequence: CASSEAGPGNTIYF.

The chain joins TRBV7-9 to TRBJ2-7, with 8 bases lining up with TRBD1. From germline, CDR1 is SEHNR and CDR2 FQNEAQ (reference sequence). V lost 5 bases to trimming and J lost 2 bases; unmatched junction nucleotides: 14. This CDR3 region has 17 residues. The CDR3 coding sequence is TGTGCCAGCAGCCCAGGGACAGGAAACCCACGACCCTACGAGCAGTACTTC. Translated: CASSPGTGNPRPYEQYF.

This clone was seen a few times. The chain employs TRBV6-1 and TRBJ1-2; D gene uncertain. The CDR3 extends over 12 amino acids. Germline loops: CDR1 MNHNS, CDR2 SASEGT. The V and J ends lost 2 bases and 6 bases respectively, with 7 bases between them. The CDR3 nucleotides read TGTGCCAGCAGTGAACAGGTTGATGGCTACACCTTC. This gives the protein CASSEQVDGYTF.

This clone was seen only once. This chain uses TRBV7-7 with TRBJ1-3; 8 bases are shared with TRBD1. CDR1 and CDR2 from the germline V gene are SSHAT and FNYEAQ (reference sequence). J lost 4 bases, V lost 2 bases, and 7 bases had no gene match. The CDR3 length is 16 residues. The CDR3 reads CASSLTVRGPGNTIYF. DNA of the CDR3: TGTGCCAGCAGCTTAACGGTCAGGGGGCCAGGAAACACCATATATTTT.

This clone appeared a few times. The genes are TRBV4-3 and TRBJ2-3, with 8 bases fitting TRBD1. The CDR3 spans 19 residues. CDR1 LGHNA and CDR2 YSLEER come from the germline V gene. Trimming cost V 1 base and J 0 bases; bases outside gene matches: 12. The CDR3 bases are TGCGCCAGCAGCCAAGGCGGGACAGGAGACTCCCTGAGCACAGATACGCAGTATTTT. It yields the protein CASSQGGTGDSLSTDTQYF.

The genes are TRBV5-6 and TRBJ2-3; D is possibly TRBD2 (6 bases). The V and J ends lost 0 bases and 4 bases respectively, with 12 bases between them. The length of the CDR3 is 15 residues. The germline V gene has CDR1 SGHDT and CDR2 YYEEEE. The CDR3 nucleotides read TGTGCCAGCAGCTTGGTGGCTAGCGTAGCAGATACGCAGTATTTT. Protein product: CASSLVASVADTQYF.

The CDR3 here is CASRAGVNQPQHF. The CDR3 region has the DNA TGTGCCAGCAGGGCAGGGGTTAATCAGCCCCAGCATTTT. This sequence joins TRBV6-5 and TRBJ1-5, with D possibly being TRBD1 (6 bases). With 6 bases removed from V and 4 bases from J, the gap between germline ends came to 10 bases. This CDR3 is 13 amino acids long. Germline CDR1 is MNHEY and CDR2 is SVGAGI.

This chain joins TRBV7-9 and TRBJ2-7; 7 bases agree with TRBD1. The CDR3 sequence is 14 residues long. Losses at the gene ends were 4 bases for V and 1 base for J; bases not matched to a gene: 4. Germline-derived CDR1 and CDR2 are SEHNR and FQNEAQ (reference sequence). The CDR3 DNA reads TGTGCCAGCAGCTCCCGACAGGGATCCTACGAGCAGTACTTC. Translation: CASSSRQGSYEQYF.

The CDR3 spells CASSLEVHRGSISSYNEQFF. The CDR3 DNA reads as TGTGCCAGCAGCTTAGAGGTCCACCGGGGATCCATAAGCTCCTACAATGAGCAGTTCTTC. The chain combines TRBV11-2 with TRBJ2-1; possibly TRBD2 for D (5 bases). The CDR3 sequence is 20 residues long. CDR1 and CDR2 from the germline V gene are SGHAT and FQNNGV. Trimming removed 0 bases at V and 0 bases at J, with 21 bases between.

There are a few counts of this clone. The V call is TRBV7-3, the J call TRBJ2-7; TRBD1 agrees at 8 bases. V was pared by 5 bases and J by 5 bases, with 14 bases of the junction left unmatched. CDR1 is SGHTA and CDR2 is FQGTGA in the germline V gene. The length of the CDR3 is 16 residues. CDR3: CASSAHIGTGMDEQYF. CDR3 bases: TGTGCCAGCAGCGCACATATCGGGACAGGTATGGACGAGCAGTACTTC.

The V and J genes are TRBV13 and TRBJ2-3; possibly TRBD1 for D (6 bases). This CDR3 spans 14 amino acids. Per germline, CDR1 PRHDT and CDR2 FYEKMQ (reference sequence). V dropped 3 bases and J dropped 5 bases, with 12 bases sitting between them. The CDR3 sequence: CASSLRGLVDTQYF. The CDR3 DNA is TGTGCCAGCAGCTTGAGGGGGTTGGTAGATACGCAGTATTTT.

The chain is built from TRBV11-2 and TRBJ2-1, with 7 positions matching TRBD1. Losses at the gene ends were 3 bases for V and 1 base for J; bases not matched to a gene: 3. The length of the CDR3 is 15 residues. Germline CDR1 is SGHAT and CDR2 is FQNNGV. The CDR3 bases are TGTGCCAGCAGCTTTGGACAGGTTTCCTACAATGAGCAGTTCTTC. It is translated as CASSFGQVSYNEQFF.